Below, one T cell receptor (beta chain) is given with its context. Two consecutive negative NP/OP PCR tests, clearance, or resolved symptoms defined Cohort 3 recovery. This sample was taken from a study of blood T cell repertoires in COVID-19. Study information: In each case, the material was cDNA or gDNA derived from T cells, B-cell-depleted T cells, or PBMCs.

Trimming cost V 1 base and J 2 bases; bases outside gene matches: 7. The germline CDR1 and CDR2 sequences are GTSNPN and SVGIG (reference sequence). The CDR3 spans 15 residues. Original handling: Reference gene primer amplification yielded estimated nucleated cell counts. Method: immunoSEQ multiplex PCR; TCRdb's copy keeps in-frame clones and lacks some. That table is the source of V, J and clone size, and D and trimming were worked out from the DNA. The sample holds 160,000 or so clones, more than 75% seen once. This chain uses TRBV30 with TRBJ1-2; TRBD1 aligns across 7 bases. Sample: PBMCs or T cells enriched from blood (not recorded which). This receptor was taken from a man aged 35-49 years who had recovered from COVID-19. The DNA of the CDR3 is TGTGCCTGGAGTGCCCCAGGGGGTATCAACTATGGCTACACCTTC. The encoded protein is CAWSAPGGINYGYTF.